The 13 T cell receptor beta chains below come from one sample, sequenced in a study of cytomegalovirus exposure and HLA in healthy donors. Use of 60 Vbeta and 13 Jbeta primers characterized the PCR. TCRdb keeps only in-frame clones here, not all; method: immunoSEQ multiplex PCR. The top ten clones hold about 1.7% of a sample with 120,000 or so clones, roughly 86% of them seen once. Sequencing was done on a sample of PBMCs. These receptors all come from a young man in good health and CMV-seronegative.

The CDR3 loop reads CASSPPGQIYEQYF. CDR3 in DNA: TGCGCCAGCAGCCCCCCGGGACAGATCTACGAGCAGTACTTC. The rearrangement uses TRBV5-1 and TRBJ2-5; TRBD1 matches at 7 bases. Near its end, the DNA agrees better with TRBJ2-7, so the J call may be wrong. The CDR3 has 14 residues. Per the germline V gene, CDR1 is SGHRS and CDR2 is YFSETQ.

The chain carries TRBV19 and TRBJ2-1; D possibly corresponds to TRBD2 (6 bases). The ends were cut back, 10 bases at V and 5 bases at J, with 15 bases in the middle. This CDR3 spans 13 amino acids. Germline-derived CDR1 and CDR2 are LNHDA and SQIVND (reference sequence). The CDR3 spells CATSQGLNNEQFF. CDR3 bases: TGTGCCACCTCCCAAGGACTAAACAATGAGCAGTTCTTC.

The chain recombines TRBV9 with TRBJ1-5; D remains unclear. Trimming cost V 3 bases and J 10 bases, with 14 bases left between them. This CDR3 has 13 amino acids. Germline CDR1 and CDR2: SGDLS and YYNGEE. CDR3 coding DNA: TGTGCCAGCAGCGCTAGTCCCCAGTATCCCCAGCATTTT. This gives the protein CASSASPQYPQHF.

The chain carries TRBV27 and TRBJ2-6; the D gene is possibly TRBD2 (5 bases). With 3 bases removed from V and 2 bases from J, the gap between germline ends came to 14 bases. The germline gives CDR1 MNHEY, CDR2 SMNVEV (reference sequence). The CDR3 extends over 17 amino acids. The CDR3 reads CASSLYAGLTGANVLTF. DNA of the CDR3: TGTGCCAGCAGTTTGTATGCAGGACTGACTGGGGCCAACGTCCTGACTTTC.

The chain carries TRBV9 and TRBJ2-3, with D possibly TRBD1 on 5 matching bases. V was clipped by 4 bases and J by 2 bases, with 14 bases between them. This CDR3 region has 15 residues. CDR1 SGDLS and CDR2 YYNGEE come from the germline V gene. The DNA of the CDR3 is TGTGCCAGCAGCCTACAAGGGGCCTTCACAGATACGCAGTATTTT. Translating it yields CASSLQGAFTDTQYF.

The CDR3 coding sequence is TGTGCCACCAGCAGCAGCGACGGAAGGGCAGGGGAGCAGTACTTC. Translated: CATSSSDGRAGEQYF. This chain links TRBV15 with TRBJ2-7, with TRBD1 as a possible D gene (5 bases). Germline V gene lookup returns CDR1 LNHNV and CDR2 YYDKDF (reference sequence). The germline V and J ends were trimmed by 3 bases and 7 bases, with 19 bases remaining between them. The length of the CDR3 is 15 residues. Full variable domain (outside the CDR3, taken from reference TRBV15 and TRBJ2-7): DAMVIQNPRYQVTQFGKPVTLSCSQTLNHNVMYWYQQKSSQAPKLLFHYYDKDFNNEADTPDNFQSRRPNTSFCFLDIRSPGLGDTAMYLCATSSSDGRAGEQYFGPGTRLTVT.

This sequence joins TRBV15 and TRBJ1-3; D remains ambiguous. The CDR3 extends over 13 amino acids. Germline loops: CDR1 LNHNV, CDR2 YYDKDF (reference sequence). V lost 8 bases and J lost 4, with 12 bases in between. CDR3 DNA: TGTGCCACCGCCTCGGGTCCCGGAAACACCATATATTTT. It is translated as CATASGPGNTIYF. Combining the CDR3 with reference TRBV15 and TRBJ1-3 gives the whole variable domain DAMVIQNPRYQVTQFGKPVTLSCSQTLNHNVMYWYQQKSSQAPKLLFHYYDKDFNNEADTPDNFQSRRPNTSFCFLDIRSPGLGDTAMYLCATASGPGNTIYFGEGSWLTVV.

The rearrangement uses TRBV4-2 and TRBJ2-1; the D gene is possibly TRBD2 (5 bases). Germline V gene sequence: CDR1 LGHNA, CDR2 YNFKEQ. Trimming removed 1 base at V and 5 bases at J, with 9 bases between. This CDR3 contains 14 residues. This CDR3 reads CASSQATTHNEQFF. The CDR3 region has the DNA TGTGCCAGCAGCCAAGCGACTACCCACAATGAGCAGTTCTTC.

CDR3 DNA: TGTGCCAGCAGTTTAGAGGGACTAGCGGGGCGGGAGACCCAGTACTTC. Translating it yields CASSLEGLAGRETQYF. The rearrangement uses TRBV27 and TRBJ2-5; 13 positions match TRBD2. CDR1 is MNHEY and CDR2 is SMNVEV in the germline V gene (reference sequence). This CDR3 comprises 16 residues. With 2 bases clipped from V and 5 bases from J, the junction kept 5 bases outside the gene matches.

The chain couples TRBV4-1 to TRBJ2-7; D call uncertain. Trimming stripped 1 base from V and 0 bases from J, with 4 bases between. The CDR3 totals 13 residues. Germline CDR1 and CDR2: MGHRA and YSYEKL. CDR3 in amino acids: CASSQVSSYEQYF. The CDR3 region has the DNA TGCGCCAGCAGCCAAGTCAGCTCCTACGAGCAGTACTTC.

The J gene is TRBJ2-3, the V gene TRBV18; TRBD2 agrees at 8 bases. This CDR3 spans 16 amino acids. Germline lookup yields CDR1 KGHSH and CDR2 LQKENI. The junction had 10 bases not matched to a gene; V was cut back by 3 bases and J by 5 bases. CDR3 sequence reads: CASSPTGGGPGDTQYF. CDR3 coding DNA: TGTGCCAGCTCACCCACCGGCGGGGGGCCGGGAGATACGCAGTATTTT.

The chain is built from TRBV27 and TRBJ1-1; D remains ambiguous. This CDR3 region has 14 residues. Trimming stripped 3 bases from V and 1 base from J, with 9 bases between. Per the germline V gene, CDR1 is MNHEY and CDR2 is SMNVEV (reference sequence). This chain's CDR3 is CASSFLQRNTEAFF. The CDR3 region has the DNA TGTGCCAGCAGTTTCCTACAGAGGAACACTGAAGCTTTCTTT.

CDR3 in DNA: TGTGCCAGCTCCTCGGACAGGATGAACACTGAAGCTTTCTTT. Translated: CASSSDRMNTEAFF. The chain recombines TRBV18 with TRBJ1-1; TRBD1 agrees at 7 bases. J gave up 0 bases and V 6 bases, and 4 bases lay outside the gene matches. CDR1 KGHSH and CDR2 LQKENI come from the germline V gene. The length of the CDR3 is 14 residues.